There are a few counts of the clone carrying this TCR beta chain. Preparation of the TCRbeta library involved a method that used unique molecular identifiers. Using its own MiXCR run on the PCR reads, TCRdb lists one record per CDR3 protein. This sample has about 610,000 distinct CDR3 sequences, with more than 9% found just once. The source of the sample is a study of T-cell reconstitution after alpha-beta-depleted transplantation in children. Germline assignment: CDR1 SQVTM and CDR2 ANQGSEA. There are 14 residues in the CDR3. The V segment lost 7 bases and the J segment 3 bases; nucleotides outside the gene matches: 11.

The TCR sequence derives from a human donor who donated a stem cell graft to a child with acute myeloid leukemia. This chain connects TRBV29-1 to TRBJ1-1, with 7 positions matching TRBD1. This material consisted of PBMCs from the stem cell graft donor, taken from the stem cell graft. The CDR3: CSAHRGQGDTEAFF. In DNA form, the CDR3 reads TGCAGCGCCCACAGGGGTCAGGGGGACACTGAAGCTTTCTTT.